These 31 T cell receptor beta chains were all obtained from the same sample, sequenced in a study of blood T cell repertoires in COVID-19. Clones were sequenced by immunoSEQ multiplex PCR, and TCRdb holds only the in-frame ones, with some missing. The table records 450,000 to 500,000 clones, about nine tenths of them present only once. Sample: PBMCs or T cells enriched from blood (not recorded which). These receptors came from a woman in her sixties or seventies who had recovered from COVID-19.

In the case of this clone: Other DNA variants within this sample encode the same CDR3. The V and J genes are TRBV2 and TRBJ2-2; perhaps TRBD2 as D (6 bases). V was shortened by 8 bases and J by 5 bases, with 9 bases between the two germline ends. This CDR3 has 12 residues. Per the germline V gene, CDR1 is SNHLY and CDR2 is FYNNEI. The CDR3 loop is CASGRETGELFF. The CDR3 region has the DNA TGTGCCAGCGGGCGGGAAACCGGGGAGCTGTTTTTT.

V usage is TRBV15 and J usage is TRBJ1-2; TRBD1 agrees at 7 bases. V dropped 3 bases and J dropped 0; count of bases not matched to a gene: 4. Germline V lookup: CDR1 LNHNV, CDR2 YYDKDF (reference sequence). This CDR3 contains 15 residues. The CDR3 reads CATSSPGQTNYGYTF. In DNA form, the CDR3 reads TGTGCCACCAGCAGCCCGGGACAGACTAACTATGGCTACACCTTC.

In regard to this clone: One end of the junction fails to match germline, which may point to a read error. The chain recombines TRBV7-7 with TRBJ2-2; 7 nucleotides align to TRBD1. The CDR3 loop spans 13 amino acids. Per germline, CDR1 SSHAT and CDR2 FNYEAQ (reference sequence). The CDR3 DNA reads as TGTGCTAGCAGCTCCAGGGGGAACGGGGAGCTGTTTTTT. Translating it yields CASSSRGNGELFF.

V usage is TRBV24-1 and J usage is TRBJ2-3, with 9 bases lining up with TRBD1. Losses at the gene ends were 0 bases for V and 5 bases for J; bases not matched to a gene: 8. This CDR3 has 17 amino acids. Germline V gene data show CDR1 as KGHDR and CDR2 as SFDVKD. The CDR3 is CATSDLQTGGRGDTQYF. The CDR3 region has the DNA TGTGCCACCAGTGATTTGCAGACAGGGGGTAGGGGAGATACGCAGTATTTT.

This clone showed up just once. V and J are TRBV3-1 (or the pseudogene TRBV3-2) and TRBJ1-6; TRBD1 is a possible D gene (5 bases). V was cut by 1 base and J by 7 bases, with 11 bases left in between. The CDR3 is 15 amino acids. Germline CDR1 is LGHDT and CDR2 is YNNKEL (reference sequence). CDR3 sequence: CASSQVLGGNSPLHF. DNA of the CDR3: TGTGCCAGCAGCCAAGTTCTGGGGGGGAATTCACCCCTCCACTTT.

The chain carries TRBV7-2 and TRBJ2-5; D is uncertain. Germline lookup yields CDR1 SGHTA and CDR2 FQGNSA. The CDR3 is 14 residues long. V was cut by 2 bases and J by 3 bases, with 10 bases left in between. The CDR3 protein is CASSLIGSKETQYF. In nucleotides, the CDR3 is TGTGCCAGCAGCTTAATCGGTAGTAAAGAGACCCAGTACTTC.

The chain is built from TRBV3-1 (or the pseudogene TRBV3-2) and TRBJ2-1, with D maybe TRBD2 (6 bases). The V and J ends lost 1 base and 0 bases respectively, with 10 bases between them. The germline gives CDR1 LGHDT, CDR2 YNNKEL (reference sequence). The CDR3 sequence is 16 residues long. CDR3 sequence (DNA): TGTGCCAGCAGCCAAGCCCTAGCGCCCTCCTACAATGAGCAGTTCTTC. This encodes CASSQALAPSYNEQFF.

This clone was observed a handful of times. This sequence joins TRBV19 and TRBJ1-5; D is unclear. Germline V gene data show CDR1 as LNHDA and CDR2 as SQIVND (reference sequence). The ends were cut back, 1 base at V and 7 bases at J, with 11 bases in the middle. The CDR3 spans 14 residues. CDR3 amino acids: CASSIAFGGQPQHF. For the CDR3, the DNA is TGTGCCAGTAGTATAGCCTTTGGCGGCCAGCCCCAGCATTTT.

The chain carries TRBV19 and TRBJ2-1, with 7 bases lining up with TRBD2. CDR1 LNHDA and CDR2 SQIVND come from the germline V gene (reference sequence). V was clipped by 9 bases and J by 10 bases; unmatched bases: 18. This CDR3 is built from 15 residues. The CDR3 DNA follows: TGTGCCAGCACCCCCCCTAGCGGATATAATGCCGAGCAGTTCTTC. It codes for CASTPPSGYNAEQFF.

The chain is built from TRBV2 and TRBJ2-3; D remains ambiguous. Looked up from germline, CDR1 is SNHLY and CDR2 is FYNNEI. Deletions cut 10 bases from V and 3 bases from J, with 8 bases between. This CDR3 has 11 amino acids. The CDR3 DNA reads as TGTGCCACCGCAGTAACAGATACGCAGTATTTT. This gives the protein CATAVTDTQYF.

The rearrangement uses TRBV12-3 or TRBV12-4 and TRBJ1-4; a weak D match, TRBD1 (6 bases). Trimming removed 2 bases from V and 6 bases from J, with 7 bases in between. This CDR3 is 13 amino acids long. Here the CDR3 reads CASSLHRDEKLFF. DNA for the CDR3: TGTGCCAGCAGTTTACACAGGGATGAAAAACTGTTTTTT.

The chain has TRBV9 and TRBJ2-1; 7 positions match TRBD1. In germline, CDR1 is SGDLS, CDR2 YYNGEE. The CDR3 runs 16 residues. V dropped 4 bases and J dropped 4; count of bases not matched to a gene: 11. CDR3 in amino acids: CASSPEQGSGYNEQFF. Here the CDR3 DNA reads TGTGCCAGCAGCCCGGAACAGGGGTCTGGGTACAATGAGCAGTTCTTC.

This rearrangement joins TRBV12-3 or TRBV12-4 to TRBJ1-1, with D hard to call. The CDR3 loop spans 13 amino acids. V was pared by 3 bases and J by 6 bases, with 11 bases between. CDR3 sequence reads: CASSLILGPEAFF. For the CDR3, the DNA is TGTGCCAGCAGTTTGATCCTAGGCCCTGAAGCTTTCTTT.

The chain has TRBV2 and TRBJ1-3, with 7 bases aligning to TRBD1. This CDR3 region has 15 residues. In germline, CDR1 is SNHLY, CDR2 FYNNEI. V dropped 4 bases and J dropped 3; count of bases not matched to a gene: 6. The CDR3, as DNA: TGTGCCAGCAGTGGACAGGGAGGATTTGGAAACACCATATATTTT. Translating it yields CASSGQGGFGNTIYF.

The J gene is TRBJ1-6, the V gene TRBV7-2, with TRBD1 identical over 9 bases. The CDR3 has 15 amino acids. After removal of 4 bases from V and 5 bases from J, the junction contained 3 bases not matched to a gene. Germline V gene lookup returns CDR1 SGHTA and CDR2 FQGNSA. The CDR3 loop reads CASSYRTGDNSPLHF. DNA of the CDR3: TGTGCCAGCAGCTACCGGACAGGGGATAATTCACCCCTCCACTTT.

The rearrangement uses TRBV10-2 and TRBJ1-2; the match to TRBD1 covers 7 bases. The V gene's germline CDR1 is WSHSY and CDR2 SAAADI. The J segment lost 9 bases and the V segment lost 6 bases, leaving 10 bases of the junction unmatched. The CDR3 has 13 residues. This CDR3 reads CASRHRDRERYTF. The CDR3 bases are TGCGCCAGCAGGCACCGGGACAGAGAACGCTACACCTTC.

The V call is TRBV18, the J call TRBJ2-7, with 8 bases aligning to TRBD1. With 5 bases clipped from V and 4 bases from J, the junction kept 4 bases outside the gene matches. CDR1 and CDR2 (germline): KGHSH, LQKENI. This CDR3 contains 13 residues. The CDR3 bases are TGTGCCAGCTCATCAACAGGGGGGTACGAGCAGTACTTC. Translating it yields CASSSTGGYEQYF.

J is TRBJ2-3 and V is TRBV5-1, with a weak D call TRBD1 (5 bases). The CDR3 totals 14 residues. Trimming removed 5 bases at V and 3 bases at J, with 13 bases between. CDR1 and CDR2 from the germline V gene are SGHRS and YFSETQ. This chain's CDR3 is CASRSTSGTDTQYF. Written as DNA, the CDR3 is TGCGCCAGCAGGAGCACATCAGGGACAGATACGCAGTATTTT.

V gene TRBV11-2 combines with J gene TRBJ2-3; maybe TRBD1 (8 bases). V lost 0 bases and J lost 4, with 11 bases in between. Germline V gene lookup returns CDR1 SGHAT and CDR2 FQNNGV. The CDR3 has 15 amino acids. This CDR3 is CASSLEQGGPDTQYF. The CDR3 nucleotides are TGTGCCAGCAGCTTAGAACAGGGGGGGCCAGATACGCAGTATTTT.

The rearrangement links TRBV9 to TRBJ1-6; 9 nucleotides align to TRBD1. The CDR3 is 18 residues long. The junction had 10 bases not matched to a gene; V was cut back by 3 bases and J by 3 bases. Germline V gene lookup returns CDR1 SGDLS and CDR2 YYNGEE. For the CDR3, the DNA is TGTGCCAGCAGCGCTGGGGACAGGGACTTTATCTATAATTCACCCCTCCACTTT. This translates into CASSAGDRDFIYNSPLHF.

The rearrangement links TRBV3-1 (or the pseudogene TRBV3-2) to TRBJ2-3, with 16 bases that match TRBD2. The germline gives CDR1 LGHDT, CDR2 YNNKEL (reference sequence). The CDR3 runs to 15 residues. The J segment lost 8 bases and the V segment lost 5 bases, leaving 4 bases of the junction unmatched. The CDR3 sequence is CASSSGLAGGTTQYF. CDR3 coding DNA: TGTGCCAGCAGCTCGGGACTAGCGGGGGGGACTACGCAGTATTTT.

The chain has TRBV11-2 and TRBJ2-2; 8 nucleotides agree with TRBD1. In germline, CDR1 is SGHAT, CDR2 FQNNGV. V was pared by 2 bases and J by 6 bases, with 8 bases of the junction left unmatched. This CDR3 contains 16 residues. The CDR3 spells CASSLRTGTGAGELFF. DNA for the CDR3: TGTGCCAGCAGCTTACGGACAGGGACTGGGGCCGGGGAGCTGTTTTTT.

In this sample, this clone turned up a few times. The chain links TRBV5-5 to TRBJ2-5, with D maybe TRBD2 (6 bases). Germline CDR1 reads SGHKS; CDR2 reads YYEKEE (reference sequence). Trimming took off 4 bases at V and 4 bases at J, with 17 bases between the two ends. The CDR3 extends over 15 amino acids. The CDR3, as DNA: TGTGCCAGCAGCCTAAAACTGGGGGGTTCAGAGACCCAGTACTTC. Translation: CASSLKLGGSETQYF.

The genes are TRBV9 and TRBJ1-5, with TRBD1 matching 9 bases. CDR3 length: 18 amino acids. Per germline, CDR1 SGDLS and CDR2 YYNGEE. Trimming at V came to 4 bases and at J to 7 bases, leaving 18 bases not matched to a gene. CDR3 sequence: CASSITTLGQGSYQPQHF. CDR3 DNA sequence: TGTGCCAGCAGCATAACAACCCTGGGACAGGGATCGTACCAGCCCCAGCATTTT.

CDR3 coding DNA: TGTGCCAGTACTGACAGGGCCGCGGGACAGCCCCAGCATTTT. Protein sequence: CASTDRAAGQPQHF. The chain uses TRBV19 and TRBJ1-5, with 7 bases aligning to TRBD1. J was trimmed by 7 bases and V by 7 bases; bases with no gene match: 10. This CDR3 has 14 amino acids. From germline, CDR1 is LNHDA and CDR2 SQIVND (reference sequence).

The chain links TRBV6-5 to TRBJ2-1; a weak D match, TRBD2 (7 bases). The CDR3 consists of 16 residues. Trimming cost V 0 bases and J 3 bases, with 12 bases left between them. Germline CDR1 MNHEY, CDR2 SVGAGI. CDR3 bases: TGTGCCAGCAGTTACTCCAAGGGGGGGATCTACAATGAGCAGTTCTTC. It specifies CASSYSKGGIYNEQFF.

The chain employs TRBV29-1 and TRBJ1-6; 8 bases line up with TRBD1. V was clipped by 6 bases and J by 8 bases; unmatched bases: 6. The CDR3 consists of 13 residues. The V gene's germline CDR1 is SQVTM and CDR2 ANQGSEA. CDR3: CSVSIQGDSPLHF. The CDR3 bases are TGCAGCGTCTCAATACAGGGGGATTCACCCCTCCACTTT.

The V call is TRBV9, the J call TRBJ2-3; 9 bases align to TRBD2. The CDR3 extends over 16 amino acids. Germline V gene data show CDR1 as SGDLS and CDR2 as YYNGEE. V was clipped by 0 bases and J by 6 bases; unmatched bases: 8. DNA for the CDR3: TGTGCCAGCAGCGTAGATAGCGGGGGAGCAAGGGATACGCAGTATTTT. This codes for CASSVDSGGARDTQYF.

The chain carries TRBV3-1 (or the pseudogene TRBV3-2) and TRBJ1-1, with D maybe TRBD1 (6 bases). The V and J ends lost 5 bases and 5 bases respectively, with 12 bases between them. CDR1 and CDR2 from the germline V gene are LGHDT and YNNKEL (reference sequence). The CDR3 consists of 13 residues. CDR3 nucleotides: TGTGCCAGCAGCTTACAGGGTTTTACTGAAGCTTTCTTT. Translation: CASSLQGFTEAFF.

The chain couples TRBV4-1 to TRBJ2-2; D call uncertain. The CDR3 is made up of 15 amino acids. The V end was cut by 0 bases, the J end by 1 base, with 6 bases between. CDR1 is MGHRA, CDR2 YSYEKL, per germline. Written as DNA, the CDR3 is TGCGCCAGCAGCCAAGAGGCAGGGAACACCGGGGAGCTGTTTTTT. It yields the protein CASSQEAGNTGELFF.

Note on this clone: In the same sample, other DNA sequences code for this CDR3. This chain uses TRBV3-1 (or the pseudogene TRBV3-2) with TRBJ1-2; D remains unclear. In germline, CDR1 is LGHDT, CDR2 YNNKEL (reference sequence). The V and J ends lost 0 bases and 4 bases respectively, with 9 bases between them. The length of the CDR3 is 14 residues. Written as DNA, the CDR3 is TGTGCCAGCAGCCAAGAGGAGGGCCTCTATGGCTACACCTTC. As protein: CASSQEEGLYGYTF.